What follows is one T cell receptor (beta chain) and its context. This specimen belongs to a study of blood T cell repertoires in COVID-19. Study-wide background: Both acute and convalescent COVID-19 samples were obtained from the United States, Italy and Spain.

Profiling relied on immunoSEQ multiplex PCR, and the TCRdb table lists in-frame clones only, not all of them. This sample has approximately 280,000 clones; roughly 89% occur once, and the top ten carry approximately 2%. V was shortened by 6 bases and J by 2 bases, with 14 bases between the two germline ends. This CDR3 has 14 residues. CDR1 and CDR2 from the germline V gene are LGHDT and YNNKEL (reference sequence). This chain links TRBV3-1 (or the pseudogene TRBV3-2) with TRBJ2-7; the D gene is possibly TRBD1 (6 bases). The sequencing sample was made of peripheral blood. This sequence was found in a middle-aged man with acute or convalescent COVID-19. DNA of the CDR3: TGTGCCAGCAGGTCCGCAGGGGTTACCTACGAGCAGTACTTC. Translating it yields CASRSAGVTYEQYF.